The 32 T cell receptor beta chains in this list originate from one sample, sequenced in a study of T cell responses to AZD1222 COVID-19 vaccine. TCRdb keeps only in-frame clones here, not all; method: immunoSEQ multiplex PCR. The repertoire holds 100,000 to 150,000 clones, with approximately 89% as singletons. The sample in question was peripheral blood, obtained on day 0 of AZD1222 vaccination. These receptors were taken from an adult in good health.

The chain links TRBV19 to TRBJ1-2; D may be TRBD1 (5 bases). Germline V gene data show CDR1 as LNHDA and CDR2 as SQIVND (reference sequence). The CDR3 runs to 15 residues. V gave up 5 bases and J gave up 4 bases, with 17 bases separating them. DNA for the CDR3: TGTGCCAGTAGTGCCGGGCCGGGGGGAGTCTATGGCTACACCTTC. The encoded protein is CASSAGPGGVYGYTF. Complete variable domain (other parts from reference TRBV19 and TRBJ1-2): DGGITQSPKYLFRKEGQNVTLSCEQNLNHDAMYWYRQDPGQGLRLIYYSQIVNDFQKGDIAEGYSVSREKKESFPLTVTSAQKNPTAFYLCASSAGPGGVYGYTFGSGTRLTVV.

This chain links TRBV9 with TRBJ1-2; D gene ambiguous. Trimming took off 4 bases at V and 4 bases at J, with 14 bases between the two ends. The CDR3 is 14 amino acids. Germline CDR1 is SGDLS and CDR2 is YYNGEE. CDR3 nucleotides: TGTGCCAGCAGCCCTCAAGGAGGGTCCTATGGCTACACCTTC. Protein product: CASSPQGGSYGYTF.

The rearrangement uses TRBV19 and TRBJ1-1, with TRBD1 matching over 9 bases. Germline CDR1 LNHDA, CDR2 SQIVND (reference sequence). With 7 bases clipped from V and 5 bases from J, the junction kept 11 bases outside the gene matches. This CDR3 is built from 15 residues. As DNA, the CDR3 is TGTGCCAGTAAGCCGACAGGGGGTGCGGGTACTGAAGCTTTCTTT. Translation gives CASKPTGGAGTEAFF.

CDR3 nucleotide sequence: TGTGCCAGCCAGGGAACTAGCAATCAGCCCCAGCATTTT. Translation: CASQGTSNQPQHF. V is TRBV28 and J is TRBJ1-5, with D perhaps matching TRBD1 (5 bases). V dropped 8 bases and J dropped 0 bases, with 8 bases sitting between them. Germline V gene data show CDR1 as MDHEN and CDR2 as SYDVKM. The CDR3 consists of 13 residues.

The chain couples TRBV30 to TRBJ1-3; TRBD1 might be the D (5 bases). This CDR3 comprises 15 residues. In germline, CDR1 is GTSNPN, CDR2 SVGIG (reference sequence). V was cut by 0 bases and J by 0 bases, with 9 bases left in between. This CDR3 reads CAWSVIQGSGNTIYF. DNA of the CDR3: TGTGCCTGGAGTGTTATCCAGGGCTCTGGAAACACCATATATTTT.

The chain uses TRBV5-6 and TRBJ2-2, with unresolved D. Germline V gives CDR1 SGHDT, CDR2 YYEEEE. Trimming cost V 1 base and J 6 bases, with 7 bases left between them. The CDR3 contains 13 residues. The CDR3 protein is CASSLKGAGELFF. DNA for the CDR3: TGTGCCAGCAGCTTGAAGGGTGCCGGGGAGCTGTTTTTT. The full variable domain, with the rest looked up from reference TRBV5-6 and TRBJ2-2, is DAGVTQSPTHLIKTRGQQVTLRCSPKSGHDTVSWYQQALGQGPQFIFQYYEEEERQRGNFPDRFSGHQFPNYSSELNVNALLLGDSALYLCASSLKGAGELFFGEGSRLTVL.

This rearrangement joins TRBV18 to TRBJ2-1; 10 bases map to TRBD2. The CDR3 spans 16 residues. CDR1 and CDR2 from the germline V gene are KGHSH and LQKENI. V was pared by 0 bases and J by 6 bases, with 5 bases of the junction left unmatched. CDR3 in DNA: TGTGCCAGCTCACCACCGGCTAGCGGGAGATCCAATGAGCAGTTCTTC. Its protein is CASSPPASGRSNEQFF. The full variable domain, completed using reference TRBV18 and TRBJ2-1, is NAGVMQNPRHLVRRRGQEARLRCSPMKGHSHVYWYRQLPEEGLKFMVYLQKENIIDESGMPKERFSAEFPKEGPSILRIQQVVRGDSAAYFCASSPPASGRSNEQFFGPGTRLTVL.

This clone has a single count. V is TRBV7-9 and J is TRBJ2-1; D is perhaps TRBD1 or TRBD2 (5 bases each). Germline V CDR1 and CDR2: SEHNR, FQNEAQ (reference sequence). Trimming shortened V by 0 bases and J by 7 bases, and 13 bases separated the two germline ends. This CDR3 has 15 residues. This CDR3 is CASSLARARQNEQFF. The DNA for the CDR3 is TGTGCCAGCAGCTTAGCGCGGGCTAGACAGAATGAGCAGTTCTTC.

The chain recombines TRBV2 with TRBJ1-4, with D uncertain. The V and J ends lost 7 bases and 10 bases respectively, with 25 bases between them. Germline lookup yields CDR1 SNHLY and CDR2 FYNNEI. The CDR3 covers 16 residues. CDR3 loop: CASNYQWQAGLGKLFF. CDR3 bases: TGTGCCAGCAACTATCAGTGGCAGGCCGGTTTGGGAAAACTGTTTTTT. Filled out from reference TRBV2 and TRBJ1-4, the complete variable domain reads EPEVTQTPSHQVTQMGQEVILRCVPISNHLYFYWYRQILGQKVEFLVSFYNNEISEKSEIFDDQFSVERPDGSNFTLKIRSTKLEDSAMYFCASNYQWQAGLGKLFFGSGTQLSVL.

The chain is built from TRBV5-1 and TRBJ1-2; 11 bases align to TRBD1. After removal of 4 bases from V and 3 bases from J, the junction contained 2 bases not matched to a gene. This CDR3 contains 14 residues. CDR1 SGHRS and CDR2 YFSETQ come from the germline V gene. In nucleotides, the CDR3 is TGCGCCAGCAGCCCGGGACAGGGGGACTATGGCTACACCTTC. Amino acid sequence: CASSPGQGDYGYTF.

V and J are TRBV7-3 and TRBJ1-2; 7 nucleotides match TRBD1. The V segment lost 3 bases and the J segment 6 bases; nucleotides outside the gene matches: 4. CDR3 size: 13 residues. Germline V gene sequence: CDR1 SGHTA, CDR2 FQGTGA. The CDR3 region is CASSFNQGDGYTF. The CDR3 DNA reads TGTGCCAGCAGCTTCAACCAGGGGGATGGCTACACCTTC.

This chain connects TRBV18 to TRBJ1-4, with D possibly TRBD1 on 6 matching bases. The V gene lost 6 bases and the J gene lost 1 base, with 18 bases spanning the gap. Germline-derived CDR1 and CDR2 are KGHSH and LQKENI. The CDR3 length is 17 residues. This chain's CDR3 is CASSPPRGGETNEKLFF. DNA for the CDR3: TGTGCCAGCTCGCCTCCTAGGGGGGGAGAAACTAATGAAAAACTGTTTTTT.

V usage is TRBV28 and J usage is TRBJ1-2; D gene uncertain. CDR1 is MDHEN, CDR2 SYDVKM, per germline. The V gene lost 7 bases and the J gene lost 10 bases, with 28 bases spanning the gap. This CDR3 region has 16 residues. CDR3 protein: CASKDLDRPSPLFYTF. The CDR3 DNA is TGTGCCAGCAAAGATTTAGACCGTCCGTCGCCATTATTCTACACCTTC.

This clone was seen just once. The chain joins TRBV6-6 to TRBJ1-1; TRBD1 might be the D (5 bases). This CDR3 spans 14 amino acids. The germline CDR1 and CDR2 sequences are MNHNY and SVGAGI (reference sequence). V was shortened by 2 bases and J by 1 base, with 8 bases between the two germline ends. This CDR3 reads CASSYRGPNTEAFF. Written as DNA, the CDR3 is TGTGCCAGCAGTTACAGGGGTCCGAACACTGAAGCTTTCTTT.

The chain joins TRBV28 to TRBJ2-1, with D possibly being TRBD2 (6 bases). CDR1 MDHEN and CDR2 SYDVKM come from the germline V gene. This CDR3 is built from 11 residues. V was cut by 7 bases and J by 9 bases, with 10 bases left in between. In DNA form, the CDR3 reads TGTGCCAGCACACGGGGGTCTGAGCAGTTCTTC. Protein: CASTRGSEQFF.

V and J are TRBV30 and TRBJ2-7; TRBD1 might be the D (6 bases). CDR3 length: 13 amino acids. V was cut by 1 base and J by 5 bases, with 12 bases left in between. Germline V lookup: CDR1 GTSNPN, CDR2 SVGIG (reference sequence). The CDR3 DNA reads TGTGCCTGGAGTGCAACAGGGTCCCACGAGCAGTACTTC. As protein: CAWSATGSHEQYF.

The rearrangement uses TRBV15 and TRBJ2-7; 12 bases fit TRBD2. V shed 3 bases, J shed 2 bases, and the junction held 11 bases outside the gene matches. The CDR3 consists of 18 residues. From germline, CDR1 is LNHNV and CDR2 YYDKDF (reference sequence). The CDR3 bases are TGTGCCACCAGCAGGGTCCGACTAGCGGGGGTTGCCGCCTACGAGCAGTACTTC. It codes for CATSRVRLAGVAAYEQYF.

The rearrangement uses TRBV12-5 and TRBJ1-6, with 7 bases matching TRBD1. The CDR3 consists of 15 residues. J gave up 10 bases and V 0 bases, and 6 bases lay outside the gene matches. Germline V gene sequence: CDR1 LGHNT, CDR2 FRNRAP. The CDR3 DNA reads TGTGCTAGTGGTTTGGTACAGCAGGGGGGATCACCCCTCCACTTT. Its translation: CASGLVQQGGSPLHF.

This chain connects TRBV28 to TRBJ1-1; D call uncertain. Per germline, CDR1 MDHEN and CDR2 SYDVKM. Trimming removed 1 base at V and 0 bases at J, with 9 bases between. The CDR3 is made up of 15 amino acids. The CDR3: CASSLLGRLNTEAFF. In DNA, the CDR3 is TGTGCCAGCAGTTTATTAGGCAGGCTGAACACTGAAGCTTTCTTT.

J is TRBJ2-1 and V is TRBV5-1; 8 bases fit TRBD2. Germline lookup yields CDR1 SGHRS and CDR2 YFSETQ. V gave up 0 bases and J gave up 0 bases; unmatched junction bases: 8. This CDR3 is 18 amino acids long. CDR3 amino acids: CASSLALAGLSSYNEQFF. CDR3 sequence (DNA): TGCGCCAGCAGCTTGGCCCTAGCGGGTCTCAGCTCCTACAATGAGCAGTTCTTC. The whole variable domain, filled in from reference TRBV5-1 and TRBJ2-1, reads KAGVTQTPRYLIKTRGQQVTLSCSPISGHRSVSWYQQTPGQGLQFLFEYFSETQRNKGNFPGRFSGRQFSNSRSEMNVSTLELGDSALYLCASSLALAGLSSYNEQFFGPGTRLTVL.

The rearrangement joins TRBV4-1 to TRBJ2-1; 12 bases map to TRBD2. V dropped 0 bases and J dropped 6; count of bases not matched to a gene: 9. Germline CDR1 MGHRA, CDR2 YSYEKL. CDR3 length equals 18 residues. This CDR3 is CASSQDPSGGAWVNEQFF. The CDR3 bases are TGCGCCAGCAGCCAAGATCCTAGCGGGGGGGCATGGGTCAATGAGCAGTTCTTC.

This chain uses TRBV19 with TRBJ1-2; 12 nucleotides line up with TRBD1. The trim removed 10 bases at V and 3 bases at J, leaving 6 bases unmatched. Germline V CDR1 and CDR2: LNHDA, SQIVND (reference sequence). The CDR3 sequence is 14 residues long. The CDR3 sequence: CATSGQGAHYGYTF. As DNA, the CDR3 is TGTGCCACCTCGGGACAGGGGGCCCACTATGGCTACACCTTC.

This clone was picked up one time. This chain connects TRBV3-1 (or the pseudogene TRBV3-2) to TRBJ1-5; D is undetermined. The germline V and J ends were trimmed by 3 bases and 3 bases, with 12 bases remaining between them. Per germline, CDR1 LGHDT and CDR2 YNNKEL (reference sequence). This CDR3 is built from 15 residues. The CDR3 reads CASSHSGKDNQPQHF. The CDR3 DNA sequence: TGTGCCAGCAGCCATTCGGGGAAGGACAATCAGCCCCAGCATTTT.

The rearrangement uses TRBV3-1 (or the pseudogene TRBV3-2) and TRBJ1-5; 7 bases line up with TRBD1. CDR3 size: 16 residues. V shed 6 bases and J 6 bases; nucleotides not matched to a gene: 14. Germline CDR1 reads LGHDT; CDR2 reads YNNKEL (reference sequence). CDR3 amino acids: CASSHDRDRDPQPQHF. CDR3 DNA sequence: TGTGCCAGCAGTCATGACCGGGACAGAGATCCTCAGCCCCAGCATTTT.

On this clone itself: Additional DNA sequences in this sample encode the identical CDR3. The rearrangement joins TRBV19 to TRBJ2-2, with D uncertain. This CDR3 contains 15 residues. Trimming removed 1 base from V and 4 bases from J, with 10 bases in between. Germline assignment: CDR1 LNHDA and CDR2 SQIVND (reference sequence). As DNA, the CDR3 is TGTGCCAGTAGTATAGGGACGAGAGGCACCGGGGAGCTGTTTTTT. The encoded protein is CASSIGTRGTGELFF.

This sequence joins TRBV5-1 and TRBJ1-1; 7 nucleotides align to TRBD1. The CDR3 spans 15 residues. V was clipped by 4 bases and J by 2 bases; unmatched bases: 8. Germline CDR1 and CDR2: SGHRS and YFSETQ. The CDR3 reads CASSDLGTVNTEAFF. The CDR3 nucleotides are TGCGCCAGCAGCGATTTGGGGACAGTTAACACTGAAGCTTTCTTT.

This chain joins TRBV30 and TRBJ1-2; D gene ambiguous. The germline gives CDR1 GTSNPN, CDR2 SVGIG (reference sequence). V dropped 3 bases and J dropped 5 bases, with 13 bases sitting between them. This CDR3 contains 13 residues. CDR3 sequence reads: CAWSPVRFYGYTF. CDR3 sequence (DNA): TGTGCCTGGAGCCCCGTCAGGTTTTATGGCTACACCTTC.

V gene TRBV4-3 combines with J gene TRBJ2-7; 10 bases map to TRBD2. Germline values: CDR1 LGHNA, CDR2 YSLEER. The junction had 2 bases not matched to a gene; V was cut back by 1 base and J by 5 bases. This CDR3 is 14 amino acids long. CDR3 in amino acids: CASSQGLAGDEQYF. The CDR3 nucleotides are TGCGCCAGCAGCCAAGGGCTAGCGGGAGACGAGCAGTACTTC.

This clone came up once. V gene TRBV5-4 combines with J gene TRBJ2-7, with D hard to call. The CDR3 extends over 15 amino acids. CDR1 and CDR2 (germline): SGHNT, YYREEE (reference sequence). Between the trimmed V and J ends, which lost 5 bases and 4 bases, there was a span of 19 bases. The CDR3 DNA sequence: TGTGCCAGCAGTTCTGAAGAAAGGTTCGGGTACGAGCAGTACTTC. Protein sequence: CASSSEERFGYEQYF.

For this clone: Other DNA sequences in this specimen translate into the identical CDR3. The rearrangement uses TRBV19 and TRBJ2-6; TRBD1 might be the D (5 bases). V was shortened by 6 bases and J by 0 bases, with 6 bases between the two germline ends. The germline V gene encodes CDR1 LNHDA and CDR2 SQIVND (reference sequence). There are 14 residues in the CDR3. CDR3 sequence reads: CASRRGSGANVLTF. CDR3 DNA: TGTGCCAGTAGAAGGGGCTCTGGGGCCAACGTCCTGACTTTC.

The CDR3 sequence is CAISETSGRVDTQYF. The CDR3 DNA follows: TGTGCCATCAGTGAGACTAGCGGGAGGGTAGATACGCAGTATTTT. The rearrangement uses TRBV10-3 and TRBJ2-3; 13 positions match TRBD2. J was trimmed by 5 bases and V by 2 bases; bases with no gene match: 1. This CDR3 has 15 amino acids. Germline V CDR1 and CDR2: ENHRY, SYGVKD.

The chain links TRBV30 to TRBJ1-2; D remains unclear. CDR1 is GTSNPN, CDR2 SVGIG, per germline (reference sequence). CDR3 length: 13 residues. V was trimmed by 2 bases and J by 2 bases, leaving 9 bases between them. The CDR3 reads CAWSRGGNYGYTF. The CDR3 DNA reads as TGTGCCTGGAGTAGAGGCGGGAACTATGGCTACACCTTC.